Many counts were recorded for the clone carrying this T cell receptor (beta chain). The antigen remains unidentified. In TCRdb, the 5' RACE reads were re-called with MiXCR into one record per CDR3 protein. The sample has 20,000 or so distinct CDR3 sequences; approximately 11% are singletons. Serving as healthy controls were blood bank volunteers based in Maryland, USA. For the sorted libraries, 1 million CD4+ or CD8+ T cells were used. The data stem from a study of neurological immune-mediated disorders. Study findings and constraints: Patients with HTLV-1-associated myelopathy showed the most TCR clonal expansion. Those with multiple sclerosis showed the least, falling below healthy controls.

CDR1 is SGHAT and CDR2 is FQNNGV in the germline V gene. V was clipped by 8 bases and J by 2 bases; unmatched bases: 15. The length of the CDR3 is 18 residues. Specimen: CD8+ T cells from blood. The receptor was derived from a woman aged 45-59 years in good health. The V gene is TRBV11-2, the J gene TRBJ1-3; 10 bases line up with TRBD1. CDR3 sequence (DNA): TGTGCCAGCCGCCGGGACAGGGGCCAGCTGCTGCCTGGAAACACCATATATTTT. This translates into CASRRDRGQLLPGNTIYF. Full variable domain (missing parts from reference TRBV11-2 and TRBJ1-3): EAGVAQSPRYKIIEKRQSVAFWCNPISGHATLYWYQQILGQGPKLLIQFQNNGVVDDSQLPKDRFSAERLKGVDSTLKIQPAKLEDSAVYLCASRRDRGQLLPGNTIYFGEGSWLTVV.